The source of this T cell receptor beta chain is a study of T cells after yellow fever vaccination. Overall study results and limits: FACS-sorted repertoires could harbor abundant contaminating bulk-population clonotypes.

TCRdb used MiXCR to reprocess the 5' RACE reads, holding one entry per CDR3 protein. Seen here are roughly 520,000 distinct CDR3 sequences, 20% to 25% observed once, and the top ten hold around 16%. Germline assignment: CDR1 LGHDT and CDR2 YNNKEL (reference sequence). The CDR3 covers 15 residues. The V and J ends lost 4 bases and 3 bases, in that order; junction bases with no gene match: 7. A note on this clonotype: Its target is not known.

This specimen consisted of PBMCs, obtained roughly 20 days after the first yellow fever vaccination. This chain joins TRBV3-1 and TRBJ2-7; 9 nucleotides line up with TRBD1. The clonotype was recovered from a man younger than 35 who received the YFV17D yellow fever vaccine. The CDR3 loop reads CASSPGQGSFYEQYF. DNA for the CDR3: TGTGCCAGCAGCCCAGGACAGGGGTCGTTCTACGAGCAGTACTTC.